This T cell receptor beta chain was sequenced for a study of vaccination and CD4 T cells after COVID-19 (dated by TCRdb to 2022 to 2024). For the wider study: Six males and four females were included in the convalescent cohort, with two Hispanic individuals, seven Caucasians, two Asians and one multiracial person represented. Each participant got two doses of either the Pfizer-BioNTech BNT162b2 vaccine (n=8) or the Moderna mRNA-1273 vaccine (n=2). Post-COVID blood samples were collected from convalescent patients a median of around 100 days after diagnosis, with a range of roughly 35 to 180 days. Post-vaccine blood samples were obtained a median of about 70 days after the second vaccine dose, with a range of roughly 14 to 241 days. For stimulating the cultures, overlapping spike peptide pools were used, derived from SARS-CoV-2 as well as from the common cold coronaviruses HCoV-NL63, HCoV-OC43 and HCoV-229E. As controls, cultures received a CEFX viral epitope pool (the positive control), an HIV-1 Nef peptide pool (the negative control), or no peptide at all. In over 8 COVID-19 convalescent patients and 4 infection-naive healthy vaccine recipients, the spike-specific CD4+ TCR repertoire before mRNA vaccination was compared with the repertoire after mRNA vaccination. Summary of the overall study and its limitations: Nearly all vaccine-specific clones in convalescent patients (304 of 307) were mono-reactive for SARS-CoV-2 spike rather than cross-reactive with common cold coronaviruses. An increase in the median number of SARS-CoV-2-reactive clonotypes from 21 after infection to 38 after vaccination was observed, but the change was not found to be significant. In convalescent patients, a median roughly 87% of post-vaccine SARS-CoV-2-reactive clones were detected only after vaccination, and vaccine-specific priming was suggested by this finding. The study included relatively few convalescent patients and did not analyze early timepoints after natural infection.

The method behind the library was PCR. DNA from cultured CD4+ T cells underwent TCR sequencing with the Oncomine TCR Beta short-read assay at the Johns Hopkins FTIC core. The QIAamp micro DNA kit was used to extract genomic DNA from the cultured CD4+ T cells. Oncomine TCR Beta libraries made from cultured CD4+ T cells were pooled using unique dual indexes and sequenced on an Illumina iSeq 100. The authors' pipeline ran thus. Non-productive sequences were filtered out, and CDR3s that did not start with C, did not end with F or W, or were shorter than 7 amino acids were discarded. Antigen-specific clonotypes were identified with the MANAFEST web application by comparing peptide-stimulated wells with reference and other culture wells. To be called positive, a clone needed an FDR below 0.05, an odds ratio above 5, and a productive frequency above 0.1% in at least two of three replicate wells. Clonotypes that were significantly expanded in both SARS-CoV-2 spike wells and at least one common cold coronavirus spike condition were defined as cross-reactive. Similarity between CDR3 sequences was evaluated in R version 3.6.1 using Levenshtein distances (stringdist) and unrooted phylogenetic trees (ape). TCRdb passed the public sequencing reads through fastp at Q25 and MiXCR, retaining productive beta sequences. Rows are combined by CDR3 protein, so each entry shows the most common genes and DNA. What appears here as the V and J calls and clone size reflects TCRdb's work, not the paper's. This sample has some 19,000 distinct CDR3 sequences in its table, and roughly 60% of those were observed once. The ten largest make up roughly 24% of the sample.

What this sample's treatment or condition label stands for: approximately 9-day PBMC culture with coronavirus spike peptide pools or control peptides (ViraFEST assay). The study used the ViraFEST assay, which expanded antigen-specific T cells with peptide pools and then identified expanded clonotypes by TCR sequencing. Negative nucleocapsid antibody tests before and after vaccination confirmed that the healthy vaccine recipients had no prior SARS-CoV-2 infection. Each well held roughly 2 million PBMCs cultured in IMDM containing about 5% human AB serum and around 10 IU/ml IL-2, with approximately 9.2 ug/ml peptide pools added. Half of the culture medium was replaced with fresh IL-2-containing medium on days 3 and 7. Once the cells had been in culture for around ten days, the EasySep CD4+ T cell isolation kit was used to isolate CD4+ T cells by negative selection. Ficoll-Paque Plus gradient centrifugation was used to isolate PBMCs from whole blood, and the isolated PBMCs were then either used fresh or cryopreserved at -140C. In general, triplicate wells were set up for every culture condition.

About this clonotype itself: Its antigen has not been determined. It has no much larger one-base neighbor in the sample; base qualities were not kept.

V is pruned by 1 base and J by 7 bases, leaving 6 bases of the junction without a gene match. CDR1 and CDR2 are drawn from the germline V gene (reference sequence): DFQATT, SNEGSKA. Inclusive of the bounding cysteine and phenylalanine, the CDR3 is 15 residues long. Kept here is only the CDR3 DNA, which spans 45 bases and is read in frame from base 1. This sequence uses TRBV20-1 and TRBJ2-2; 10 bases in the middle match TRBD2. The material was CD4+ T cells from blood, cultured in vitro, obtained before SARS-CoV-2 vaccination. The receptor was derived from a human donor who received a COVID-19 vaccine. Here is the DNA: TGCAGTGCTAGAGTGAGCGGGGGGGCCGTCGGGGAGCTGTTTTTT. Its product reads: CSARVSGGAVGELFF.